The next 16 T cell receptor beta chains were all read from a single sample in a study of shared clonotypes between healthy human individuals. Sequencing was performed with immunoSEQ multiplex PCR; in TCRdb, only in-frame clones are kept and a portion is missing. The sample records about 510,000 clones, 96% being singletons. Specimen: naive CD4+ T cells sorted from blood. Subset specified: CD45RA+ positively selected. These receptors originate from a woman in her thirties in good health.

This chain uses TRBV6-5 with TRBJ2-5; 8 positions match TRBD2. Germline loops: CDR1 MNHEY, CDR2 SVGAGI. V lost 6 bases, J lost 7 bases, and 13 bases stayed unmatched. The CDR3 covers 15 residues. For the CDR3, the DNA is TGTGCCAGCAGCCGGGACAATGCGGCGGGGGGGACCCAGTACTTC. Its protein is CASSRDNAAGGTQYF.

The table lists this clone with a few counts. CDR3 sequence (DNA): TGTGCCAGCAGCGGACAGGGTCGAGAGACCCAGTACTTC. Protein sequence: CASSGQGRETQYF. The chain employs TRBV9 and TRBJ2-5; 7 bases are shared with TRBD1. Looked up from germline, CDR1 is SGDLS and CDR2 is YYNGEE. This CDR3 has 13 amino acids. The V segment lost 3 bases and the J segment 4 bases; nucleotides outside the gene matches: 3.

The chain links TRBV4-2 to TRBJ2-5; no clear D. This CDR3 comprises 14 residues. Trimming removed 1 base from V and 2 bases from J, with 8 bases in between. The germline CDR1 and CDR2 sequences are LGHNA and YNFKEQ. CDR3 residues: CASSQANGQETQYF. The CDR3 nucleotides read TGTGCCAGCAGCCAAGCGAACGGGCAAGAGACCCAGTACTTC.

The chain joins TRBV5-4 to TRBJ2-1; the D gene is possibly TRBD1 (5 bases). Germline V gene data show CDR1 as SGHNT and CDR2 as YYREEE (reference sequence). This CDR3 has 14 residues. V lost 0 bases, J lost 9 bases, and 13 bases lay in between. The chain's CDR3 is CASSLGQHIPEQFF. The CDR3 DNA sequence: TGTGCCAGCAGCTTGGGACAGCATATTCCTGAGCAGTTCTTC.

CDR3 nucleotide sequence: TGCGCCAGCAGCCCTGACCCCTCTAACTATGGCTACACCTTC. Amino acid sequence: CASSPDPSNYGYTF. The rearrangement joins TRBV5-1 to TRBJ1-2, with D uncertain. Trimming stripped 4 bases from V and 0 bases from J, with 10 bases between. Looked up from germline, CDR1 is SGHRS and CDR2 is YFSETQ. The CDR3 runs 14 residues.

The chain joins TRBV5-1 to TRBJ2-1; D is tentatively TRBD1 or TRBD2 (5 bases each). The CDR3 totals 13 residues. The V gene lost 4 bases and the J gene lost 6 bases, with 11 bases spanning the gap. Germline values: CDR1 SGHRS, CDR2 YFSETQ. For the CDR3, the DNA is TGCGCCAGCAGCCGGGGCGGCTCCAATGAGCAGTTCTTC. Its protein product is CASSRGGSNEQFF.

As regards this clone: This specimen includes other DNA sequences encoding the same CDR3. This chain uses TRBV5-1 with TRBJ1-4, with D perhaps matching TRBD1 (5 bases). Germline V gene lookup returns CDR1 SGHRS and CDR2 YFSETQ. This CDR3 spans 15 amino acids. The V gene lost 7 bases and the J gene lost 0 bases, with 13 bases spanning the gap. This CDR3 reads CASRLGGATNEKLFF. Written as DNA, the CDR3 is TGCGCCAGCCGTCTTGGGGGTGCAACTAATGAAAAACTGTTTTTT.

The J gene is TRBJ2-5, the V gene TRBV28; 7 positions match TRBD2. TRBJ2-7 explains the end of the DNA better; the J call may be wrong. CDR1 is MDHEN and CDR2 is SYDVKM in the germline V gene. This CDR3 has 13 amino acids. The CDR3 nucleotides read TGTGCCGCCCGCGGGACTACCTCCTACGAGCAGTACTTC. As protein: CAARGTTSYEQYF.

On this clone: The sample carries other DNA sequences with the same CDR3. The chain's CDR3 is CSVGLAVWEQYF. In DNA form, the CDR3 reads TGCAGCGTTGGGCTAGCAGTGTGGGAGCAGTACTTC. The chain combines TRBV29-1 with TRBJ2-7; maybe TRBD2 (5 bases). The V gene's germline CDR1 is SQVTM and CDR2 ANQGSEA. This CDR3 is built from 12 residues. V was pared by 4 bases and J by 7 bases, with 14 bases between.

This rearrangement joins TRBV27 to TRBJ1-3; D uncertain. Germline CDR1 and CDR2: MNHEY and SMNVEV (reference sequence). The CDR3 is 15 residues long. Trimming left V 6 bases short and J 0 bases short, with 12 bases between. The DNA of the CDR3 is TGTGCCAGCAGCTCCCTAGGGTACTCTGGAAACACCATATATTTT. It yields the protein CASSSLGYSGNTIYF.

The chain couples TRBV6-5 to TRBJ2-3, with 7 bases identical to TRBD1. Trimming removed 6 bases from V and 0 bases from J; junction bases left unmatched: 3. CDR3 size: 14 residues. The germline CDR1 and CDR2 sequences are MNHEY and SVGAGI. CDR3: CASRFRGSTDTQYF. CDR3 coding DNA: TGTGCCAGCAGGTTCAGGGGGAGCACAGATACGCAGTATTTT.

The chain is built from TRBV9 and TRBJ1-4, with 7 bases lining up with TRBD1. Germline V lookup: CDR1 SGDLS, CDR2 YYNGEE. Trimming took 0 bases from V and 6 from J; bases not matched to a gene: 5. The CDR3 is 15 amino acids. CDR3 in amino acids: CASSVGRQGDEKLFF. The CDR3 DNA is TGTGCCAGCAGCGTAGGTCGACAGGGTGATGAAAAACTGTTTTTT.

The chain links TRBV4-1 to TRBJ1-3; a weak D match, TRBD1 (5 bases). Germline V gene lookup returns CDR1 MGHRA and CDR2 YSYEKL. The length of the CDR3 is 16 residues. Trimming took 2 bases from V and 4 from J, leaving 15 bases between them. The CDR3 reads CASSQTNRDHGNTIYF. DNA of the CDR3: TGCGCCAGCAGCCAAACCAACCGGGACCACGGAAACACCATATATTTT.

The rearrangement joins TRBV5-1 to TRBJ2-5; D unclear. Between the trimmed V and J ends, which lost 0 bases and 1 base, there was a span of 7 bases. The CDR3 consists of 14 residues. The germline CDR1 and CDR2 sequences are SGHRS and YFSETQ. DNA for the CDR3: TGCGCCAGCAGCTTGGGAGACCCCCAAGAGACCCAGTACTTC. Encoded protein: CASSLGDPQETQYF.

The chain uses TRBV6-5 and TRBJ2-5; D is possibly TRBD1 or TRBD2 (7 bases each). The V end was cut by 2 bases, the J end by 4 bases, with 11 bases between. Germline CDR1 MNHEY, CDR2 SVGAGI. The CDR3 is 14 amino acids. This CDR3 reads CASSYGRGGETQYF. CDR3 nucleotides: TGTGCCAGCAGTTACGGCAGGGGGGGAGAGACCCAGTACTTC.

In nucleotides, the CDR3 is TGTGCCAGCAGTTTAGGTTCCAACTATGGCTACACCTTC. This sequence encodes CASSLGSNYGYTF. The V call is TRBV27, the J call TRBJ1-2; D gene uncertain. CDR3 length: 13 amino acids. CDR1 is MNHEY, CDR2 SMNVEV, per germline (reference sequence). Trimming took off 2 bases at V and 2 bases at J, with 6 bases between the two ends.